Shown below are 27 T cell receptor beta chains from a single sample sequenced in a study of blood T cell repertoires in COVID-19. TCRdb's table, derived via immunoSEQ multiplex PCR, lists solely in-frame clones and lacks some. Altogether more than 350,000 clones are present, over 75% being singletons, with the ten largest covering 1.4%. Material: PBMCs or T cells enriched from blood (not recorded which). The receptors derive from a woman between 18 and 30 years old who had been exposed to COVID-19.

The chain employs TRBV29-1 and TRBJ2-3; TRBD2 matches at 8 bases. Germline V lookup: CDR1 SQVTM, CDR2 ANQGSEA. The length of the CDR3 is 15 residues. V lost 4 bases to trimming and J lost 2 bases; unmatched junction nucleotides: 8. The CDR3 coding sequence is TGCAGCGTTGGCCTAACTAGCGGCCTCACAGATACGCAGTATTTT. Protein sequence: CSVGLTSGLTDTQYF.

The V and J genes are TRBV18 and TRBJ1-4, with TRBD1 matching over 12 bases. Germline V CDR1 and CDR2: KGHSH, LQKENI. The trim removed 4 bases at V and 8 bases at J, leaving 8 bases unmatched. CDR3 length: 16 amino acids. The CDR3 spells CASSRVPGQGAEKLFF. Written as DNA, the CDR3 is TGTGCCAGCTCACGCGTTCCGGGACAGGGGGCAGAAAAACTGTTTTTT.

The J gene is TRBJ2-7, the V gene TRBV4-1; possible D gene TRBD1, 6 bases. The germline V gene has CDR1 MGHRA and CDR2 YSYEKL. The CDR3 consists of 14 residues. The ends were cut back, 0 bases at V and 2 bases at J, with 8 bases in the middle. CDR3 sequence: CASSQDRTAYEQYF. CDR3 sequence (DNA): TGCGCCAGCAGCCAAGATCGGACAGCCTACGAGCAGTACTTC.

V gene TRBV18 combines with J gene TRBJ2-5; weak D call: TRBD2 (5 bases). V shed 4 bases and J shed 5 bases, with 17 bases lying between them. Germline V CDR1 and CDR2: KGHSH, LQKENI. This CDR3 has 15 residues. Here the CDR3 DNA reads TGTGCCAGCTCACGCACCGGGGTGAACGGGGAGACCCAGTACTTC. Translation: CASSRTGVNGETQYF.

DNA of the CDR3: TGCAGTGCGGGGGGAGAGGAAAAACTGTTTTTT. Translating gives CSAGGEEKLFF. The chain couples TRBV20-1 to TRBJ1-4; the D gene is possibly TRBD1 (5 bases). From germline, CDR1 is DFQATT and CDR2 SNEGSKA (reference sequence). Trimming left V 6 bases short and J 8 bases short, with 10 bases between. The CDR3 sequence is 11 residues long.

The chain links TRBV6-5 to TRBJ1-5; D gene ambiguous. This CDR3 spans 14 amino acids. Germline CDR1 reads MNHEY; CDR2 reads SVGAGI. The V end lost 6 bases, the J end lost 4 bases, and 13 bases lay between the germline ends. CDR3: CASRGSSLNQPQHF. Here the CDR3 DNA reads TGTGCCAGCAGGGGCTCGAGCCTGAATCAGCCCCAGCATTTT.

This clone was seen just once. The chain carries TRBV19 and TRBJ1-2, with D maybe TRBD1 (6 bases). The CDR3 totals 15 residues. Germline V CDR1 and CDR2: LNHDA, SQIVND (reference sequence). V shed 9 bases and J shed 4 bases, with 21 bases lying between them. The CDR3 DNA follows: TGTGCCAGCCAACGGGCAGGGGAAGGGTTCTATGGCTACACCTTC. Protein sequence: CASQRAGEGFYGYTF.

The genes are TRBV11-2 and TRBJ2-1; D is uncertain. The CDR3 contains 17 residues. Trimming removed 5 bases from V and 4 bases from J, with 21 bases in between. The germline CDR1 and CDR2 sequences are SGHAT and FQNNGV. CDR3 protein: CASSVIYSISQYNEQFF. CDR3 in DNA: TGTGCCAGCAGCGTAATTTACAGCATCTCCCAGTACAATGAGCAGTTCTTC.

The gene calls are TRBV6-5 and TRBJ1-1, with TRBD1 matching 7 bases. The CDR3 loop spans 13 amino acids. J was trimmed by 0 bases and V by 8 bases; bases with no gene match: 3. Germline V lookup: CDR1 MNHEY, CDR2 SVGAGI. The CDR3 nucleotides are TGTGCCAGCGTAGGGGGCATGAACACTGAAGCTTTCTTT. This sequence encodes CASVGGMNTEAFF.

This clone is a singleton in its sample. V gene TRBV3-1 (or the pseudogene TRBV3-2) combines with J gene TRBJ2-2; 11 nucleotides align to TRBD2. The CDR3 is 16 amino acids. The germline gives CDR1 LGHDT, CDR2 YNNKEL (reference sequence). Trimming took 4 bases from V and 1 from J; bases not matched to a gene: 2. The chain's CDR3 is CASSRGLAGNTGELFF. DNA for the CDR3: TGTGCCAGCAGCCGAGGACTAGCGGGGAACACCGGGGAGCTGTTTTTT.

For this clone: The identical CDR3 is also encoded by other nucleotide sequences in the sample. V is TRBV5-6 and J is TRBJ1-4; a weak D match, TRBD1 (6 bases). Germline values: CDR1 SGHDT, CDR2 YYEEEE. V shed 3 bases and J shed 8 bases, with 11 bases lying between them. CDR3 length: 13 amino acids. In DNA, the CDR3 is TGTGCCAGCAGCTCCAGGGGTGGGGAAAAACTGTTTTTT. Translated, it gives CASSSRGGEKLFF.

The V and J genes are TRBV30 and TRBJ1-3; D remains unclear. The germline gives CDR1 GTSNPN, CDR2 SVGIG (reference sequence). The V end was cut by 0 bases, the J end by 0 bases, with 6 bases between. The CDR3 is 14 residues long. The CDR3 spells CAWSVESSGNTIYF. The CDR3 coding sequence is TGTGCCTGGAGTGTAGAGAGCTCTGGAAACACCATATATTTT.

This chain uses TRBV7-8 with TRBJ1-1; 11 nucleotides agree with TRBD1. The CDR3 consists of 18 residues. V lost 1 base, J lost 0 bases, and 7 bases stayed unmatched. The germline CDR1 and CDR2 sequences are SGHVS and FQNEAQ. The CDR3 region is CASSLVGTGGFVNTEAFF. The CDR3 nucleotides are TGTGCCAGCAGCTTAGTGGGGACAGGGGGATTTGTGAACACTGAAGCTTTCTTT. The full variable domain, rest sourced from reference TRBV7-8 and TRBJ1-1, is GAGVSQSPRYKVAKRGQDVALRCDPISGHVSLFWYQQALGQGPEFLTYFQNEAQLDKSGLPSDRFFAERPEGSVSTLKIQRTQQEDSAVYLCASSLVGTGGFVNTEAFFGQGTRLTVV.

The J gene is TRBJ2-1, the V gene TRBV7-2; 7 positions match TRBD1. J lost 9 bases, V lost 1 base, and 9 bases had no gene match. Germline V gene lookup returns CDR1 SGHTA and CDR2 FQGNSA. The CDR3 loop spans 15 amino acids. DNA of the CDR3: TGTGCCAGCAGCTTAGGAGGGGGCAGCCAGGGTGAGCAGTTCTTC. Its translation is CASSLGGGSQGEQFF.

This chain joins TRBV24-1 and TRBJ2-7, with D maybe TRBD1 (5 bases). The CDR3 is 13 residues long. Germline loops: CDR1 KGHDR, CDR2 SFDVKD. Trimming stripped 4 bases from V and 6 bases from J, with 12 bases between. CDR3 nucleotide sequence: TGTGCCACCAGTGACCCCAGGGATGGCGAGCAGTACTTC. Amino acid sequence: CATSDPRDGEQYF.

This sequence joins TRBV6-4 and TRBJ2-7; TRBD2 matches 10 bases. The CDR3 spans 19 residues. Per germline, CDR1 MRHNA and CDR2 SNTAGT. V lost 5 bases to trimming and J lost 3 bases; unmatched junction nucleotides: 19. The CDR3 DNA reads as TGTGCCAGCAGTTCCCGGGGTCGGGCTAGCGGGAGATCAGGCTACGAGCAGTACTTC. Its translation is CASSSRGRASGRSGYEQYF.

The chain is built from TRBV7-2 and TRBJ1-1; TRBD1 is a possible D gene (5 bases). Germline V gene data show CDR1 as SGHTA and CDR2 as FQGNSA. Trimming took off 2 bases at V and 0 bases at J, with 10 bases between the two ends. The CDR3 runs 15 residues. The CDR3: CASSLPPGMNTEAFF. The CDR3 DNA reads as TGTGCCAGCAGCTTACCCCCAGGGATGAACACTGAAGCTTTCTTT.

The chain combines TRBV28 with TRBJ1-2, with TRBD1 matching 7 bases. V lost 4 bases and J lost 0; bases outside the gene matches: 2. The CDR3 has 14 residues. CDR1 and CDR2 from the germline V gene are MDHEN and SYDVKM. Here the CDR3 DNA reads TGTGCCAGCAGTTCCGGGACAGCTAACTATGGCTACACCTTC. This gives the protein CASSSGTANYGYTF.

This sequence joins TRBV6-5 and TRBJ1-6, with D hard to call. Looked up from germline, CDR1 is MNHEY and CDR2 is SVGAGI. The CDR3 has 16 amino acids. The ends were cut back, 0 bases at V and 7 bases at J, with 13 bases in the middle. CDR3 region: CASSYSIAGFNSPLHF. Written as DNA, the CDR3 is TGTGCCAGCAGTTACTCGATCGCGGGGTTCAATTCACCCCTCCACTTT.

This chain uses TRBV4-2 with TRBJ2-7; maybe TRBD2 (6 bases). Germline lookup yields CDR1 LGHNA and CDR2 YNFKEQ. The CDR3 extends over 14 amino acids. Trimming shortened V by 4 bases and J by 3 bases, and 13 bases separated the two germline ends. The DNA of the CDR3 is TGTGCCAGCAGCCCTCGACTAGAATACTACGAGCAGTACTTC. Protein sequence: CASSPRLEYYEQYF.

The chain couples TRBV28 to TRBJ2-1; 9 bases fit TRBD2. CDR1 and CDR2 (germline): MDHEN, SYDVKM. The CDR3 runs to 14 residues. V lost 9 bases to trimming and J lost 1 base; unmatched junction nucleotides: 4. The CDR3 DNA is TGTGCCAGTAGCGGGAGTGGGTCCTACAATGAGCAGTTCTTC. This codes for CASSGSGSYNEQFF.

The chain joins TRBV6-5 to TRBJ2-7; 11 bases align to TRBD2. V shed 7 bases and J 7 bases; nucleotides not matched to a gene: 12. The germline gives CDR1 MNHEY, CDR2 SVGAGI. CDR3 size: 15 residues. This CDR3 is CASKLGTSGSGEQYF. The CDR3 region has the DNA TGTGCCAGCAAGCTCGGGACTAGCGGTTCTGGAGAGCAGTACTTC.

This clone was observed a handful of times. This chain joins TRBV28 and TRBJ1-5; TRBD1 aligns across 7 bases. The trim removed 6 bases at V and 3 bases at J, leaving 5 bases unmatched. The CDR3 is 14 amino acids. CDR1 and CDR2 from the germline V gene are MDHEN and SYDVKM. CDR3 in DNA: TGTGCCAGCAGCCCGGACAGGATCAATCAGCCCCAGCATTTT. Protein: CASSPDRINQPQHF.

Turning to this clone: This same CDR3 is encoded by further DNA sequences in the sample. The chain recombines TRBV2 with TRBJ1-5; D is unclear. The germline V and J ends were trimmed by 1 base and 0 bases, with 7 bases remaining between them. CDR3 length equals 15 residues. Per the germline V gene, CDR1 is SNHLY and CDR2 is FYNNEI. The CDR3, as DNA: TGTGCCAGCAGTGAAGGCTCCTATAGCAATCAGCCCCAGCATTTT. Translation gives CASSEGSYSNQPQHF.

The J gene is TRBJ2-3, the V gene TRBV19, with TRBD2 matching 10 bases. The CDR3 spans 14 residues. With 2 bases clipped from V and 5 bases from J, the junction kept 1 base outside the gene matches. Germline V lookup: CDR1 LNHDA, CDR2 SQIVND (reference sequence). The CDR3 is CASSILAGEDTQYF. The CDR3 DNA sequence: TGTGCCAGTAGTATACTAGCGGGGGAAGATACGCAGTATTTT.

V usage is TRBV4-3 and J usage is TRBJ2-5; tentatively, D is TRBD2 (7 bases). Deletions cut 1 base from V and 5 bases from J, with 17 bases between. In germline, CDR1 is LGHNA, CDR2 YSLEER. The CDR3 has 16 residues. The CDR3 region has the DNA TGCGCCAGCAGCCAAGTCTGGGGGGGGGCCCGGGAGACCCAGTACTTC. Its protein is CASSQVWGGARETQYF.

This clone has just a few counts. The chain employs TRBV7-9 and TRBJ1-1, with TRBD1 identical over 9 bases. There are 13 residues in the CDR3. The germline gives CDR1 SEHNR, CDR2 FQNEAQ (reference sequence). With 4 bases clipped from V and 3 bases from J, the junction kept 0 bases outside the gene matches. DNA of the CDR3: TGTGCCAGCAGCTGGACAGGGGACACTGAAGCTTTCTTT. It yields the protein CASSWTGDTEAFF.